The rows below give T cell receptor beta chains drawn from one sample of a study of technical replicates of blood from a handful of donors. Some clones are missing from TCRdb's copy, which holds only in-frame ones; the method was immunoSEQ multiplex PCR. Of under 100,000 clones in the sample, around 94% were seen once. Sequenced: T cells isolated from PBMCs. The receptors come from a human donor in good health. The CDR3 runs from the conserved cysteine through the conserved F or W. The D gene is left open where the match is weak. Clone size is given for some rows only: seen once, a few or many times, or a class if the clone is expanded.

d_call clone_size j_call v_call cdr3_length cdr3_nt cdr3_aa
. . TRBJ1-5 TRBV4-2 13 TGTGCCAGCAGCCAAGCCGACTTCCAGCCCCAGCATTTT CASSQADFQPQHF
TRBD1 . TRBJ1-2 TRBV6-5 15 TGTGCCAGCAGAAAACAGGGGGCATATTCGGATGGCTACACCTTC CASRKQGAYSDGYTF
. . TRBJ1-2 TRBV9 13 TGTGCCAGCAGCCCCCAGGGCCTCTATGGCTACACCTTC CASSPQGLYGYTF
. . TRBJ2-2 TRBV30 11 TGTGCCTGGAGTCCAGCCGGGGAGCTGTTTTTT CAWSPAGELFF
. . TRBJ1-1 TRBV6-6 14 TGTGCCAGCAGGATTACAGGGTCAAACACTGAAGCTTTCTTT CASRITGSNTEAFF
TRBD1 . TRBJ1-2 TRBV27 13 TGTGCCAGCAGCGAGGACAGGGTATATGGCTACACCTTC CASSEDRVYGYTF
TRBD1 . TRBJ2-1 TRBV12-5 15 TGTGCTAGTGGGCTGACAGGGGGCGCGAACAATGAGCAGTTCTTC CASGLTGGANNEQFF
. . TRBJ2-2 TRBV29-1 15 TGCAGCGTTGAGGGCGGGGACTTGAACACCGGGGAGCTGTTTTTT CSVEGGDLNTGELFF
TRBD2 . TRBJ2-7 TRBV9 13 TGTGCCAGCAGCGTATCGGGGGGAAACGAGCAGTACTTC CASSVSGGNEQYF
. . TRBJ1-1 TRBV5-8 15 TGTGCCAGCAGCTTGGGGACAGTCCGGGGCACTGAAGCTTTCTTT CASSLGTVRGTEAFF
. . TRBJ1-2 TRBV7-8 16 TGTGCCAGCAGCCGAACGTATTACCGGACAGAACATGGCTACACCTTC CASSRTYYRTEHGYTF
TRBD2 . TRBJ2-1 TRBV2 16 TGTGCCAGCAGTGGACTAGCGGGAGGCATTGGAAATGAGCAGTTCTTC CASSGLAGGIGNEQFF
TRBD1 few TRBJ1-3 TRBV6-5 15 TGTGCCAGCAGCCTGGGACAGAGCTCTGGAAACACCATATATTTT CASSLGQSSGNTIYF
. . TRBJ2-7 TRBV7-9 16 TGTGCCAGCAGCGTCCACCCAGGGTCGTTCCCCTACGAGCAGTACTTC CASSVHPGSFPYEQYF
. . TRBJ1-1 TRBV27 16 TGTGCCAGCAGTGAGATCCCTATCAGGGGTATAACTGAAGCTTTCTTT CASSEIPIRGITEAFF
TRBD1 few TRBJ2-1 TRBV2 14 TGTGCCAGCAAACCGACAGGGACCTACAATGAGCAGTTCTTC CASKPTGTYNEQFF
TRBD1 . TRBJ1-1 TRBV5-1 13 TGCGCCAGCGGACAGGGCATTGACACTGAAGCTTTCTTT CASGQGIDTEAFF